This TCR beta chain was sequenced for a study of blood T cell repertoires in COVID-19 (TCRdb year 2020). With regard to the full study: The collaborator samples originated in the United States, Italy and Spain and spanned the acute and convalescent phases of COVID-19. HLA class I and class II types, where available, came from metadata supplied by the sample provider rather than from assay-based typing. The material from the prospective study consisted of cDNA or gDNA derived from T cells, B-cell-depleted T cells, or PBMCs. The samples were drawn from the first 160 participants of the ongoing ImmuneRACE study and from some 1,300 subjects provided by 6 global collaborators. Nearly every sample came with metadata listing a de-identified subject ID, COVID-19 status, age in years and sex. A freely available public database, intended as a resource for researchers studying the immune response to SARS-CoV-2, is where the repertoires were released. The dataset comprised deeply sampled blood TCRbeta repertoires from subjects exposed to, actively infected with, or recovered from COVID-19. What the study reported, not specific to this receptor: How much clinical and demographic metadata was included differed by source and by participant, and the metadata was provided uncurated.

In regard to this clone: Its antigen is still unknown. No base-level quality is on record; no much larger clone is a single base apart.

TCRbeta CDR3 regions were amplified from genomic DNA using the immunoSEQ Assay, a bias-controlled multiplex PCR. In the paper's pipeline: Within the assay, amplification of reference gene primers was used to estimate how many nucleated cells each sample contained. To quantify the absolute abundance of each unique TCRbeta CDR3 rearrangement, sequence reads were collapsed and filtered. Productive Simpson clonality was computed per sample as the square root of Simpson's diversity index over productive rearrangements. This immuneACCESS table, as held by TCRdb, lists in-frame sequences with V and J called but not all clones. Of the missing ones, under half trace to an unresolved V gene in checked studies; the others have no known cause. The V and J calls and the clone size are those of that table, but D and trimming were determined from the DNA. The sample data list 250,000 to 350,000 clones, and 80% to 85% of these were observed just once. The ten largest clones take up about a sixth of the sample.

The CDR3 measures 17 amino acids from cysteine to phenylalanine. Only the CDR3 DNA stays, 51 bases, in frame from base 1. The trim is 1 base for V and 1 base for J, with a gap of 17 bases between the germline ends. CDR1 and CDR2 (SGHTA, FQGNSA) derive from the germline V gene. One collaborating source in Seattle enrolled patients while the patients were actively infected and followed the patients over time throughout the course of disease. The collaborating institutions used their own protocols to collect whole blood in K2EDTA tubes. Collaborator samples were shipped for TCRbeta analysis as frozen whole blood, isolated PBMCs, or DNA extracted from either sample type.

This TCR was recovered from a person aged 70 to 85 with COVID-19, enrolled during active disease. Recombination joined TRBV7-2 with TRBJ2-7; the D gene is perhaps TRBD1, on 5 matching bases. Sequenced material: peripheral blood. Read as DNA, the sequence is TGTGCCAGCAGCTTAGTTGGGCAGGGTGATATTTCCTACGAGCAGTACTTC. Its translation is CASSLVGQGDISYEQYF.